Relative to its sample, the clone carrying this TCR beta chain is medium-sized. The data derive from a study of tumor-infiltrating lymphocytes in oesophageal squamous cell carcinoma. One entry per CDR3 protein, called by TCRdb with MiXCR from the PCR reads. The table has 10,000 to 15,000 distinct CDR3 sequences, less than 65% seen once; the top ten hold 36%. The CDR3 runs to 14 residues. V trimming: 0 bases; J trimming: 4 bases; junction bases outside the gene matches: 0. The V gene's germline CDR1 is MNHNS and CDR2 SASEGT. The chain couples TRBV6-1 to TRBJ2-1; the match to TRBD2 covers 7 bases. The receptor was isolated from a male donor with esophageal squamous cell carcinoma. Sequenced sample: esophageal tumor tissue. The chain's CDR3 is CASSEAGGYNEQFF. The CDR3 region has the DNA TGTGCCAGCAGTGAAGCGGGGGGGTACAATGAGCAGTTCTTC.